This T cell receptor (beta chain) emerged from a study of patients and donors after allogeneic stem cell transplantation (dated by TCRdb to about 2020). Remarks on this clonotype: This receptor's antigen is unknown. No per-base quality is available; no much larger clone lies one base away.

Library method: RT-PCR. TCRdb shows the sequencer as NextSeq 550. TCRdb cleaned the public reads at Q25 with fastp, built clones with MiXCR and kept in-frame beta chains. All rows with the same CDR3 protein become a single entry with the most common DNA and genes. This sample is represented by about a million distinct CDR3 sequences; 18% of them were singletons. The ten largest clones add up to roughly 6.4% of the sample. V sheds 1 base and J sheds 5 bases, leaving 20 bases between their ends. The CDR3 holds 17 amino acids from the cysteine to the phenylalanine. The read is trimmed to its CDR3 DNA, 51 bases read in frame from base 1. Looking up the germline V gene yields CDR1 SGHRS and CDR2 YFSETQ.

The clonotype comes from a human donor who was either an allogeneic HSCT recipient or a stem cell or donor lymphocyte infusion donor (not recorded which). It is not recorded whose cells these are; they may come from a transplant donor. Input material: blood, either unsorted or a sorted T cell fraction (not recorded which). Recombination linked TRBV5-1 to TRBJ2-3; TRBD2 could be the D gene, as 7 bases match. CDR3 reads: CASSLRSSGGGRDTQYF. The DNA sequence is TGCGCCAGCAGCTTGCGGTCTAGCGGAGGGGGGAGAGATACGCAGTATTTT.